A selection of T cell receptor beta chains follows, all from one sample in a study of blood T cell repertoires in COVID-19. Using immunoSEQ multiplex PCR, the repertoire was profiled, and TCRdb retains in-frame clones only, with some absent. The top ten hold roughly 6% of the sample, which has about 100,000 clones, approximately 69% seen once. Sequenced: peripheral blood. The source is a man older than 75 with acute or convalescent COVID-19. The CDR3 runs from the conserved cysteine through the conserved F or W. D genes are given only for firm matches. Clone sizes are given selectively: once, few, many, or a class where the clone is expanded.

j_call: TRBJ2-2; v_call: TRBV3-1/TRBV3-2; d_call: TRBD2; clone_size: .; cdr3_nt: TGTGCCAGCAGCCAAGAGCCTAGCGGGAGCCCCGGGGAGCTGTTTTTT; cdr3_aa: CASSQEPSGSPGELFF
j_call: TRBJ2-2; v_call: TRBV5-1; d_call: .; clone_size: .; cdr3_nt: TGCGCCAGCAGCTTGTTCCCGGGAGATGCCGGGGAGCTGTTTTTT; cdr3_aa: CASSLFPGDAGELFF
j_call: TRBJ2-7; v_call: TRBV7-2; d_call: .; clone_size: .; cdr3_nt: TGTGCCAGCAGCTTATATACTGGCGGAACCTACGAGCAGTACTTC; cdr3_aa: CASSLYTGGTYEQYF
j_call: TRBJ2-7; v_call: TRBV2; d_call: TRBD1; clone_size: .; cdr3_nt: TGTGCCAGCAGTGAGGACAGGGCAAGCTCCTACGAGCAGTACTTC; cdr3_aa: CASSEDRASSYEQYF
j_call: TRBJ2-5; v_call: TRBV29-1; d_call: .; clone_size: .; cdr3_nt: TGCAGCGTTTTAGCGGAAGAGACCCAGTACTTC; cdr3_aa: CSVLAEETQYF
j_call: TRBJ2-7; v_call: TRBV6-2/TRBV6-3; d_call: TRBD2; clone_size: .; cdr3_nt: TGTGCCAGCAGTTGGCAACTAGCGGGAGATAGAGAGCAGTACTTC; cdr3_aa: CASSWQLAGDREQYF
j_call: TRBJ2-1; v_call: TRBV28; d_call: .; clone_size: .; cdr3_nt: TGTGCCAGCACTCTATACGGGGACAATGAGCAGTTCTTC; cdr3_aa: CASTLYGDNEQFF
j_call: TRBJ1-6; v_call: TRBV25-1; d_call: .; clone_size: once; cdr3_nt: TGTGCCAGCAGCCGGGGAGTGGGGGCGGATTCACCCCTCCACTTT; cdr3_aa: CASSRGVGADSPLHF
j_call: TRBJ2-3; v_call: TRBV5-5; d_call: .; clone_size: .; cdr3_nt: TGTGCCAGCCACATGGGGGCCTACCTCACAGATACGCAGTATTTT; cdr3_aa: CASHMGAYLTDTQYF
j_call: TRBJ2-1; v_call: TRBV18; d_call: TRBD1; clone_size: .; cdr3_nt: TGTGCCAGCTCACCACCGGCGGGACAGGGCAATGAGCAGTTCTTC; cdr3_aa: CASSPPAGQGNEQFF
j_call: TRBJ1-6; v_call: TRBV28; d_call: TRBD1; clone_size: .; cdr3_nt: TGTGCCACTGCCGACAGGGTGAATTCACCCCTCCACTTT; cdr3_aa: CATADRVNSPLHF
j_call: TRBJ2-7; v_call: TRBV20-1; d_call: TRBD2; clone_size: .; cdr3_nt: TGCAGTGCTAGTGAAGTAGCGGGAGGAAGCTCCTACGAGCAGTACTTC; cdr3_aa: CSASEVAGGSSYEQYF
j_call: TRBJ2-7; v_call: TRBV5-8; d_call: TRBD1; clone_size: .; cdr3_nt: TGTGCCAGCAGCTGGGGGACAGTGCGCTACGAGCAGTACTTC; cdr3_aa: CASSWGTVRYEQYF
j_call: TRBJ2-7; v_call: TRBV6-5; d_call: TRBD1; clone_size: .; cdr3_nt: TGTGCCAGCAGCCAGTGGGGACAGGGCTCCTACGAGCAGTACTTC; cdr3_aa: CASSQWGQGSYEQYF
j_call: TRBJ2-7; v_call: TRBV28; d_call: .; clone_size: .; cdr3_nt: TGTGCCAGCAGTTTATCCCCCCGGAGCGGGACATGGAGCTACGAGCAGTACTTC; cdr3_aa: CASSLSPRSGTWSYEQYF
j_call: TRBJ1-1; v_call: TRBV5-1; d_call: TRBD1; clone_size: few; cdr3_nt: TGCGCCAGCACTGCCGGGACAGAGAACACTGAAGCTTTCTTT; cdr3_aa: CASTAGTENTEAFF
j_call: TRBJ2-1; v_call: TRBV7-2; d_call: TRBD2; clone_size: once; cdr3_nt: TGTGCCAGCAGCCCTAGGACTAGCGGGAGGGCACGGGAGCAGTTCTTC; cdr3_aa: CASSPRTSGRAREQFF
j_call: TRBJ1-4; v_call: TRBV7-8; d_call: .; clone_size: .; cdr3_nt: TGTGCCAGCAGCCTCGCGCGGGGTGGAGAAAAACTGTTTTTT; cdr3_aa: CASSLARGGEKLFF
j_call: TRBJ2-7; v_call: TRBV5-1; d_call: TRBD1; clone_size: .; cdr3_nt: TGCGCCAGCAGCCCAGCCGGGACAGGGGGTTGGGAGCAGTACTTC; cdr3_aa: CASSPAGTGGWEQYF
j_call: TRBJ2-3; v_call: TRBV3-1/TRBV3-2; d_call: .; clone_size: .; cdr3_nt: TGTGCCAGCACCCGCGGTCAAACGGGAGATACGCAGTATTTT; cdr3_aa: CASTRGQTGDTQYF
j_call: TRBJ2-1; v_call: TRBV6-5; d_call: TRBD2; clone_size: .; cdr3_nt: TGTGCCAGCAGTTACTCCCCTAGCGGGGGGAACAATGAGCAGTTCTTC; cdr3_aa: CASSYSPSGGNNEQFF
j_call: TRBJ1-3; v_call: TRBV29-1; d_call: .; clone_size: .; cdr3_nt: TGCAGCGTAGACCAGGGGGGAAACACCATATATTTT; cdr3_aa: CSVDQGGNTIYF
j_call: TRBJ2-1; v_call: TRBV12-3/TRBV12-4; d_call: .; clone_size: .; cdr3_nt: TGTGCCAGCAGTCCCGGGACTCAGAATGAGCAGTTCTTC; cdr3_aa: CASSPGTQNEQFF
j_call: TRBJ1-1; v_call: TRBV20-1; d_call: .; clone_size: .; cdr3_nt: TGCAGTGGTACTGCGAACACTGAAGCTTTCTTT; cdr3_aa: CSGTANTEAFF
j_call: TRBJ1-5; v_call: TRBV4-1; d_call: .; clone_size: .; cdr3_nt: TGCGCCAGCAGCCAAGGCTTAGATCAGCCCCAGCATTTT; cdr3_aa: CASSQGLDQPQHF
j_call: TRBJ1-5; v_call: TRBV28; d_call: TRBD1; clone_size: .; cdr3_nt: TGTGCCAGCAGCTCGGGACAGGGGGCGACGTTGGGCCAGCCCCAGCATTTT; cdr3_aa: CASSSGQGATLGQPQHF
j_call: TRBJ2-1; v_call: TRBV5-1; d_call: .; clone_size: once; cdr3_nt: TGCGCCAGCAGCTTCCGGGATCAAAAAAACAATGAGCAGTTCTTC; cdr3_aa: CASSFRDQKNNEQFF
j_call: TRBJ2-5; v_call: TRBV28; d_call: .; clone_size: .; cdr3_nt: TGTGCCAGCAGTTACCGTCCGCAGTACCAAGAGACCCAGTACTTC; cdr3_aa: CASSYRPQYQETQYF
j_call: TRBJ2-1; v_call: TRBV24-1; d_call: .; clone_size: few; cdr3_nt: TGTGCCACCAGTGATAACCGGGCAGGGCTTAATGAGCAGTTCTTC; cdr3_aa: CATSDNRAGLNEQFF
j_call: TRBJ1-1; v_call: TRBV7-3; d_call: .; clone_size: few; cdr3_nt: TGTGCCAGCAGCTTAGGCAGGAACACTGAAGCTTTCTTT; cdr3_aa: CASSLGRNTEAFF
j_call: TRBJ1-5; v_call: TRBV19; d_call: .; clone_size: .; cdr3_nt: TGTGCCAGTAGTATGAGGAGCGAGCAGCCCCAGCATTTT; cdr3_aa: CASSMRSEQPQHF
j_call: TRBJ2-7; v_call: TRBV29-1; d_call: .; clone_size: .; cdr3_nt: TGCAGCGTTGCCTCTGGCTCCGAGCAGTACTTC; cdr3_aa: CSVASGSEQYF
j_call: TRBJ2-3; v_call: TRBV18; d_call: TRBD1; clone_size: .; cdr3_nt: TGTGCCACAGGGGGACCCTCGGGAGATACGCAGTATTTT; cdr3_aa: CATGGPSGDTQYF
j_call: TRBJ2-7; v_call: TRBV10-3; d_call: TRBD2; clone_size: .; cdr3_nt: TGTGCCATCAGTGAGTCGTTCGGCGGGAGGGCTTACGGGCAGTACTTC; cdr3_aa: CAISESFGGRAYGQYF
j_call: TRBJ2-1; v_call: TRBV2; d_call: TRBD1; clone_size: .; cdr3_nt: TGTGCCAGCAAGGGACAGGGCGGCAATGAGCAGTTCTTC; cdr3_aa: CASKGQGGNEQFF
j_call: TRBJ2-5; v_call: TRBV7-2; d_call: TRBD2; clone_size: .; cdr3_nt: TGTGCCAGCAGCTCGACCAGGACTAGCAGACAAGAGACCCAGTACTTC; cdr3_aa: CASSSTRTSRQETQYF
j_call: TRBJ1-5; v_call: TRBV18; d_call: .; clone_size: few; cdr3_nt: TGTGCCAGCTCACCCCAGGGATTCGATCAGCCCCAGCATTTT; cdr3_aa: CASSPQGFDQPQHF
j_call: TRBJ2-1; v_call: TRBV21-1; d_call: .; clone_size: .; cdr3_nt: TGTGCCGGCCCGGGACTAGCCAACAATGAGCAGTTCTTC; cdr3_aa: CAGPGLANNEQFF
j_call: TRBJ2-1; v_call: TRBV6-5; d_call: TRBD2; clone_size: once; cdr3_nt: TGTGCCAGCAGCAGGACTAGCGGCTCCTACAATGAGCAGTTCTTC; cdr3_aa: CASSRTSGSYNEQFF
j_call: TRBJ2-1; v_call: TRBV7-9; d_call: .; clone_size: .; cdr3_nt: TGTGCCAGCAGCGCCCGGAGTGGGAGCTCCTACAATGAGCAGTTCTTC; cdr3_aa: CASSARSGSSYNEQFF
j_call: TRBJ2-3; v_call: TRBV5-4; d_call: TRBD2; clone_size: .; cdr3_nt: TGTGCCAGCAGCCGACCGGGGAGCGGGAGCTCAGATACGCAGTATTTT; cdr3_aa: CASSRPGSGSSDTQYF
j_call: TRBJ2-2; v_call: TRBV7-8; d_call: TRBD2; clone_size: once; cdr3_nt: TGTGCCAGCAGCTCCACTAGCGGGAGAGGGGAGCTGTTTTTT; cdr3_aa: CASSSTSGRGELFF
j_call: TRBJ2-3; v_call: TRBV5-4; d_call: TRBD2; clone_size: .; cdr3_nt: TGTGCCAGCAGCTTCCGGACTAGCGGGAGAGATACGCAGTATTTT; cdr3_aa: CASSFRTSGRDTQYF
j_call: TRBJ1-4; v_call: TRBV7-6; d_call: TRBD1; clone_size: .; cdr3_nt: TGTGCCAGCAGCTTAGGGACAGGGAGGGATGAAAAACTGTTTTTT; cdr3_aa: CASSLGTGRDEKLFF
j_call: TRBJ1-5; v_call: TRBV29-1; d_call: TRBD1; clone_size: .; cdr3_nt: TGCAGCGTAATAGACAGGGCTGATCAGCCCCAGCATTTT; cdr3_aa: CSVIDRADQPQHF
j_call: TRBJ1-6; v_call: TRBV5-1; d_call: .; clone_size: .; cdr3_nt: TGCGCCAGCAGCACAAATTACCTCGACACCTGGAACTCACCCCTCCACTTT; cdr3_aa: CASSTNYLDTWNSPLHF
j_call: TRBJ2-2; v_call: TRBV7-9; d_call: TRBD1; clone_size: .; cdr3_nt: TGTGCCAGCAGCCCTACCGGGACAGGGAGCACCGGGGAGCTGTTTTTT; cdr3_aa: CASSPTGTGSTGELFF
j_call: TRBJ2-2; v_call: TRBV7-9; d_call: TRBD1; clone_size: .; cdr3_nt: TGTGCCAGCAGCTTAGGATCCGGGACAGGTTTCCACACCGGGGAGCTGTTTTTT; cdr3_aa: CASSLGSGTGFHTGELFF
j_call: TRBJ2-5; v_call: TRBV2; d_call: TRBD2; clone_size: .; cdr3_nt: TGTGCCAGCAGCCTAAGACTAGCGGGAGGGACTGGGGTGGCAGAGACCCAGTACTTC; cdr3_aa: CASSLRLAGGTGVAETQYF
j_call: TRBJ2-3; v_call: TRBV9; d_call: .; clone_size: .; cdr3_nt: TGTGCCAGCAGCGTAGTGGGAGTGGGCACAGATACGCAGTATTTT; cdr3_aa: CASSVVGVGTDTQYF
j_call: TRBJ1-6; v_call: TRBV7-2; d_call: .; clone_size: .; cdr3_nt: TGTGCCAGCAGCTTAAACCGCGGGTCACCCCTCCACTTT; cdr3_aa: CASSLNRGSPLHF
j_call: TRBJ2-2; v_call: TRBV7-2; d_call: TRBD2; clone_size: few; cdr3_nt: TGTGCCAGCACCCCCGGACTAGCGGGAGGGAGGGGGGCCGGGGAGCTGTTTTTT; cdr3_aa: CASTPGLAGGRGAGELFF
j_call: TRBJ2-5; v_call: TRBV6-5; d_call: TRBD2; clone_size: few; cdr3_nt: TGTGCCAGCAGACGGGAGGGGGTAGAGACCCAGTACTTC; cdr3_aa: CASRREGVETQYF
j_call: TRBJ2-3; v_call: TRBV6-1; d_call: TRBD2; clone_size: .; cdr3_nt: TGTGCCAGCAGTGTTAGTATTGGGGCGGGAGCGCTCAGAGATACGCAGTATTTT; cdr3_aa: CASSVSIGAGALRDTQYF